The T cell receptor (beta chain) described here comes from a study of T cell responses to AZD1222 COVID-19 vaccine. Libraries were prepared by immunoSEQ multiplex PCR; TCRdb keeps only in-frame clonotypes and omits some of them. The repertoire includes fewer than 120,000 clones, around 90% of them detected once, and roughly 15% sits in the top ten. Germline CDR1 MNHEY, CDR2 SVGAGI. With 6 bases clipped from V and 3 bases from J, the junction kept 8 bases outside the gene matches. The CDR3 runs 15 residues. The material was peripheral blood, obtained 28 days after the second AZD1222 dose. This sequence was found in an adult who received the AZD1222 COVID-19 vaccine. The chain couples TRBV6-5 to TRBJ2-1, with 7 bases matching TRBD1. The CDR3 spells CASRADRFYYNEQFF. In DNA, the CDR3 is TGTGCCAGCAGGGCGGACAGGTTTTACTACAATGAGCAGTTCTTC.